This passage covers 20 T cell receptor beta chains from one sample sequenced in a study of tumor-infiltrating lymphocytes in glioblastoma multiforme. TCRB libraries came from RNA via three nested multiplex PCR rounds. TCRdb independently ran MiXCR on the multiplex PCR reads; one entry per CDR3 protein. Of 9,000 to 10,000 distinct CDR3 sequences detected, about 70% appear once; the ten largest clones hold approximately 50%. The sequenced sample was brain tumor tissue. Source of these receptors: a male donor with glioblastoma.

Comment on this clonotype: One end of the junction varies from germline; a read error may be responsible. J is TRBJ2-3 and V is TRBV6-2 or TRBV6-3; D is undetermined. Germline V CDR1 and CDR2: MNHEY, SVGEGT. This CDR3 region has 14 residues. CDR3 bases: TGTGCCAGCAGCATGACGCCGAACACAGATATGCAGTATTTT. It encodes CASSMTPNTDMQYF.

This chain connects TRBV6-1 to TRBJ1-5; D gene unclear. Germline CDR1 and CDR2: MNHNS and SASEGT. This CDR3 spans 15 amino acids. CDR3 residues: CISSARTFSNQPQHF. DNA of the CDR3: TGTATCAGCAGTGCCAGGACTTTTAGCAATCAGCCCCAGCATTTT.

This clonotype appeared once. V gene TRBV6-1 combines with J gene TRBJ2-3; 10 positions agree with TRBD1. The trim removed 2 bases at V and 6 bases at J, leaving 8 bases unmatched. The CDR3 runs to 16 residues. Germline CDR1 MNHNS, CDR2 SASEGT. Here the CDR3 reads CASSERDRGRSDTQYF. The CDR3 bases are TGTGCCAGCAGTGAAAGGGACAGGGGAAGGTCGGATACGCAGTATTTT.

Only one count was recorded for this clonotype. The rearrangement links TRBV5-1 to TRBJ2-7; D ambiguous. Trimming shortened V by 0 bases and J by 6 bases, and 13 bases separated the two germline ends. Germline CDR1 reads SGHRS; CDR2 reads YFSETQ. The CDR3 totals 14 residues. For the CDR3, the DNA is TGCGCCAGCAGCTTGGATGAGAAACCGAGCGAGCAGTACTTC. It codes for CASSLDEKPSEQYF.

The V call is TRBV20-1, the J call TRBJ2-1; maybe TRBD1 (6 bases). Per the germline V gene, CDR1 is DFQATT and CDR2 is SNEGSKA (reference sequence). V shed 2 bases and J shed 8 bases, with 16 bases lying between them. The length of the CDR3 is 14 residues. The CDR3 here is CSARWGAGVDEQFF. The CDR3 region has the DNA TGCAGTGCTAGATGGGGAGCAGGGGTCGATGAGCAGTTCTTC.

This chain connects TRBV4-2 to TRBJ2-1; 11 bases line up with TRBD2. Per germline, CDR1 LGHNA and CDR2 YNFKEQ. The CDR3 contains 17 residues. The V segment lost 0 bases and the J segment 6 bases; nucleotides outside the gene matches: 7. This chain's CDR3 is CASSQEELAGVFNEQFF. The CDR3 DNA reads as TGTGCCAGCAGCCAAGAAGAACTAGCGGGGGTATTCAATGAGCAGTTCTTC.

This clonotype was detected a few times. An end of the junction differs from the germline gene, which may be a read error. The chain recombines TRBV20-1 with TRBJ2-3; D unresolved. CDR1 is DFQATT and CDR2 is SNEGSKA in the germline V gene (reference sequence). The CDR3 is 11 amino acids. Written as DNA, the CDR3 is TGCAGCGCTAGAAGAGTAGATACGCAGTATTTT. This codes for CSARRVDTQYF.

A note on this clonotype: A single base separates this from a much larger clone, so it may be a read error. The chain carries TRBV7-2 and TRBJ2-1; D is ambiguous. Germline V lookup: CDR1 SGHTA, CDR2 FQGNSA. This CDR3 has 12 amino acids. The CDR3 DNA reads TGTGCCAGCAGCTTATGGGTAAATGAGCTGTTCTTC. This sequence encodes CASSLWVNELFF.

This clonotype was seen only a few times. The J gene is TRBJ2-1, the V gene TRBV20-1; D call uncertain. Trimming pared 4 bases from V and 2 bases from J, leaving 18 bases between. Germline loops: CDR1 DFQATT, CDR2 SNEGSKA (reference sequence). CDR3 length equals 16 residues. The CDR3 DNA follows: TGCAGTGCTACCTTTGGGTGGGGTGCGGCCTACAATGAGCAGTTCTTC. This translates into CSATFGWGAAYNEQFF.

As concerns this clonotype: A read error may be the cause here, since a much bigger clone is one base away. V is TRBV5-1 and J is TRBJ2-3; 8 nucleotides agree with TRBD2. The V segment lost 6 bases and the J segment 2 bases; nucleotides outside the gene matches: 5. Germline assignment: CDR1 SGHRS and CDR2 YFSETQ. The CDR3 contains 14 residues. CDR3 sequence: CASITSGLTDTQYF. CDR3 bases: TGCGCCAGCATTACTAGCGGCCTCACAGATACGCAGTATTTT.

Sample share makes this clonotype medium-sized. CDR3 coding DNA: TGCAGTGCTAGAGTCGGACAGAGCAATCAGCCCCAGCATTTT. Amino acids: CSARVGQSNQPQHF. The rearrangement joins TRBV20-1 to TRBJ1-5; the D gene is possibly TRBD1 (6 bases). Germline V CDR1 and CDR2: DFQATT, SNEGSKA (reference sequence). V lost 1 base to trimming and J lost 1 base, with 8 bases between them. The CDR3 length is 14 residues.

A word on this clonotype: Mismatch with germline at one junction end may stem from a read error. The J gene is TRBJ2-1, the V gene TRBV20-1, with D perhaps TRBD2 (5 bases). The CDR3 has 15 amino acids. Looked up from germline, CDR1 is DFQATT and CDR2 is SNEGSKA (reference sequence). CDR3 sequence: CSAGDPQTTYNEQFF. CDR3 nucleotides: TGCAGTGCTGGAGATCCGCAGACTACCTACAATGAGCAGTTCTTC.

This chain joins TRBV11-2 and TRBJ2-7, with D unresolved. The germline CDR1 and CDR2 sequences are SGHAT and FQNNGV. V was trimmed by 5 bases and J by 0 bases, leaving 8 bases between them. This CDR3 contains 13 residues. CDR3 in amino acids: CASSLRLSYEQYF. The CDR3 DNA reads as TGTGCCAGCAGCCTTAGACTCTCCTACGAGCAGTACTTC.

A word on this clonotype: The junction does not match germline at one end; this may be a read error. The V and J genes are TRBV6-2 or TRBV6-3 and TRBJ2-3; D is unresolved. The CDR3 loop spans 14 amino acids. CDR1 is MNHEY and CDR2 is SVGEGT in the germline V gene. The chain's CDR3 is CFSSTTPNTDTQYF. The DNA for the CDR3 is TGCTTCAGCAGCACGACACCGAACACAGATACGCAGTATTTT.

The V and J genes are TRBV10-3 and TRBJ2-1; 10 nucleotides line up with TRBD2. Losses at the gene ends were 7 bases for V and 6 bases for J; bases not matched to a gene: 6. The CDR3 totals 14 residues. The V gene's germline CDR1 is ENHRY and CDR2 SYGVKD. The CDR3 DNA reads as TGTGCCATCACCCCGGGACTAGCGAGCAATGAGCAGTTCTTC. This gives the protein CAITPGLASNEQFF.

This clonotype occurred once. A junction boundary mismatches the germline segment, possibly from a read error. This sequence joins TRBV11-2 and TRBJ2-2; 7 bases line up with TRBD2. CDR3 length equals 20 residues. Germline loops: CDR1 SGHAT, CDR2 FQNNGV. The CDR3 sequence: CASTSSFGQGLAVNTGKLFF. The CDR3, as DNA: TGTGCCAGCACCTCCTCATTCGGCCAAGGGCTAGCGGTAAACACCGGGAAGCTGTTCTTT.

The chain combines TRBV10-1 with TRBJ2-2; D gene uncertain. CDR1 is WNHNN and CDR2 is SYGVQD in the germline V gene (reference sequence). The CDR3 sequence is 13 residues long. With 7 bases removed from V and 6 bases from J, the gap between germline ends came to 12 bases. The CDR3 here is CASTPQGSGELFF. The CDR3 nucleotides read TGCGCCAGCACCCCCCAAGGGTCCGGGGAGCTGTTTTTT.

As for this clonotype: This CDR3 fails to terminate in the conserved phenylalanine or tryptophan, so it likely reflects a read error. The chain has TRBV10-2 and TRBJ2-3, with D tentatively TRBD2 (5 bases). The germline V and J ends were trimmed by 8 bases and 8 bases, with 14 bases remaining between them. The CDR3 has 12 residues. In germline, CDR1 is WSHSY, CDR2 SAAADI. The CDR3 reads CASSSQAATQYL. CDR3 in DNA: TGCGCCAGCTCATCACAAGCGGCTACGCAGTATTTG.

CDR3 DNA sequence: TGTATCAGCAGCTTAGAGGAAGAAGAGACCCAGTACTTC. It codes for CISSLEEEETQYF. The chain is built from TRBV5-6 and TRBJ2-5; D remains ambiguous. The CDR3 is 13 residues long. From germline, CDR1 is SGHDT and CDR2 YYEEEE.

The chain recombines TRBV11-2 with TRBJ2-1; D gene ambiguous. This CDR3 is 17 amino acids long. Deletions cut 1 base from V and 6 bases from J, with 19 bases between. Germline loops: CDR1 SGHAT, CDR2 FQNNGV. In DNA, the CDR3 is TGTGCCAGCAGCTTAGCAGTAAGGTGGTCCTCCCGCAATGAGCAGTTCTTC. Translating it yields CASSLAVRWSSRNEQFF.